Included here is one T cell receptor (beta chain) sequence, with context. Sequencing used immunoSEQ multiplex PCR; TCRdb keeps in-frame clones, though not all of them. The data show some 250,000 clones, with roughly 90% seen just once and 2.2% held by the top ten. The sample belongs to a study of blood T cell repertoires in COVID-19. Study background: Sources were T cells, B-cell-depleted T cells, or PBMCs; the material itself was cDNA or gDNA.

The CDR3 totals 12 residues. V lost 3 bases and J lost 2, with 2 bases in between. From germline, CDR1 is SGHDT and CDR2 YYEEEE. Sequences were obtained from peripheral blood. This sequence originates from a man in his thirties or forties who had recovered from COVID-19. The V and J genes are TRBV5-6 and TRBJ2-2; D remains ambiguous. CDR3 in amino acids: CASSSNTGELFF. The CDR3 DNA sequence: TGTGCCAGCAGCTCTAACACCGGGGAGCTGTTTTTT.